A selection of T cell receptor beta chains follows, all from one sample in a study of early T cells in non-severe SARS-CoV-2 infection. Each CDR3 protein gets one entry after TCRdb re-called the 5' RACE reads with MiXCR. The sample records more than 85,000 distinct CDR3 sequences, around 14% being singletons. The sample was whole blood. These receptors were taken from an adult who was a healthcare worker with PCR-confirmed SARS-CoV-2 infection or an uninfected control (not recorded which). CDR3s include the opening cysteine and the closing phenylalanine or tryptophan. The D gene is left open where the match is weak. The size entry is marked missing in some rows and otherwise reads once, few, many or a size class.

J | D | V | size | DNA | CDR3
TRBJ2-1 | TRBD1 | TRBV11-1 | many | TGTGCCAGCAGCCAGGTGGCTCGCCACTACAGGGGGCAGTTCTTC | CASSQVARHYRGQFF
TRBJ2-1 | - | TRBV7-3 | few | TGTGCCAGCAGCCGGGGACGGGACAATGAGCAGTTCTTC | CASSRGRDNEQFF
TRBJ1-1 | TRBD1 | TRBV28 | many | TGTGCCAGCAGTCCAGGTGGAGGGGGCGCGAACACTGAAGCTTTCTTT | CASSPGGGGANTEAFF
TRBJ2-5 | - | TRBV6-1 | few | TGTGCCAGCAGTGAAGCTCACGAGACCCAGTACTTC | CASSEAHETQYF
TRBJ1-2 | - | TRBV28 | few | TGTGCCAGCGCCCCACCCGGACAGATCTATGGCTACACCTTC | CASAPPGQIYGYTF
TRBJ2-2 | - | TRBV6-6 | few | TGTGCCAGCAGTTTCAATCGAGGTGGTAACGGGGAGCTGTTTTTT | CASSFNRGGNGELFF
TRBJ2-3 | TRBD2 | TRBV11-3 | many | TGTGCCAGCAGCGCGGGACTAGCGGGAAGCACAGATACGCAGTATTTT | CASSAGLAGSTDTQYF
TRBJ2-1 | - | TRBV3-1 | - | TGTGCCAGCAGCCATCTGACTACCCCGGGGGATGAGCAGTTCTTC | CASSHLTTPGDEQFF
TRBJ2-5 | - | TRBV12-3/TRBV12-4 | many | TGTGCCAGCAGACGGACAGACCAAGAGACCCAGTACTTC | CASRRTDQETQYF
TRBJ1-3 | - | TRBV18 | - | TGTGCCAGCTCACCACCGGGCCGGGAAAACACCATATATTTT | CASSPPGRENTIYF
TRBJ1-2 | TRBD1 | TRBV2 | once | TGTGCCAGCAAGGGGACAGGCTATGGCTACACCTTC | CASKGTGYGYTF
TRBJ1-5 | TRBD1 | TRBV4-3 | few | TGCGCCAGCAGCCAAGATCTTAGGACAGGGGGGGATCAGCCCCAGCATTTT | CASSQDLRTGGDQPQHF
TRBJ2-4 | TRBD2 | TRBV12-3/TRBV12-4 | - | TGTGCCAGCAGCCCGACGGGAGGCCGCGGAAACATTCAGTACTTC | CASSPTGGRGNIQYF
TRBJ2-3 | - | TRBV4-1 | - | TGCGCCAGCAGCCAATTTCCAGATACGCAGTATTTT | CASSQFPDTQYF
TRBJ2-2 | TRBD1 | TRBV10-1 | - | TGCGCCAGCAGTCGGGACAGTGGGGAGCTGTTTTTT | CASSRDSGELFF
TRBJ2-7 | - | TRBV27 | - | TGTGCCAGCACCCTGGGTCCCTCCTACGAGCAGTACTTC | CASTLGPSYEQYF
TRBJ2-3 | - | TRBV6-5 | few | TGTGCCAGCAGTGAGGGGCAGCTTCTAAAGAATACGCAGTATTTT | CASSEGQLLKNTQYF
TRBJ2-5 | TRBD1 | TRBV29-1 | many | TGCAGCGCCCCCCGGACAGGGCAAGAGACCCAGTACTTC | CSAPRTGQETQYF
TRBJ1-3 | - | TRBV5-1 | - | TGCGCCAGCAGCTTGGACATCGAAGGACCTGGAAACACCATATATTTT | CASSLDIEGPGNTIYF
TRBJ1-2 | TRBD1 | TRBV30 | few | TGTGCCTGGAAGGACAGGGGAGTGTACCGCTACACCTTC | CAWKDRGVYRYTF
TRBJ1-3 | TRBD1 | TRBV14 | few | TGTGCCAGCAGCCAAGAAGGGGGCGCATTTCGAAGGAACACCATATATTTT | CASSQEGGAFRRNTIYF
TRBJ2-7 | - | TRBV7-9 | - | TGTGCCAGCAGCCCGCTTAGTTCCTACGAGCAGTACTTC | CASSPLSSYEQYF
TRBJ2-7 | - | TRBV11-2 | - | TGTGCCAGCAGCTTCCGACAGTACGAGCAGTACTTC | CASSFRQYEQYF
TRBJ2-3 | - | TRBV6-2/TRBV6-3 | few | TGTGCCAGCAGTTCTGCCCAAAGAGTAGGGGATACGCAGTATTTT | CASSSAQRVGDTQYF
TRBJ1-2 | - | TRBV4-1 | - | TGCGCCAGCAGCAGGACGGAGAACTATGGCTACACCTTC | CASSRTENYGYTF
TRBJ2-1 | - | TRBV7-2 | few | TGTGCCAGCGGGCGTCAAAACACGAATGAGCAGTTCTTC | CASGRQNTNEQFF
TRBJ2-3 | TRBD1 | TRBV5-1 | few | TGCGCCAGCGGGGACAGGAACACAGATACGCAGTATTTT | CASGDRNTDTQYF
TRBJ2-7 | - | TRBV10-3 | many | TGTGCCATCAGGGGTTTCGGTCTCTACGAGCAGTACTTC | CAIRGFGLYEQYF
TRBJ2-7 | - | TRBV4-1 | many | TGCGCCAGCAGCCAAGAAGTGGTCAGGGTACGAAAGTACTTC | CASSQEVVRVRKYF
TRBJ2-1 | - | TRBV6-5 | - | TGTGCCAGCCGTCGGGGTCCCTCCTACAATGAGCAGTTCTTC | CASRRGPSYNEQFF
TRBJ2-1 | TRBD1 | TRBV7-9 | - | TGTGCCAGCAGCCCTACAGGGGGTCCCCAGGAGTTCTTC | CASSPTGGPQEFF
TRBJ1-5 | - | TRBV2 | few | TGTGCCAGCAGTGCGTGGGTGGGAACGAATCAGCCCCAGCATTTT | CASSAWVGTNQPQHF
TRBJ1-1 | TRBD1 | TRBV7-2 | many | TGTGCCAGCAGCCTAACTGGACAGGGGGGTACTGAAGCTTTCTTT | CASSLTGQGGTEAFF
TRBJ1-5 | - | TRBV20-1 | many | TGCAGTGCTACTCGGCAGGGAAATCAGCCCCAGCATTTT | CSATRQGNQPQHF
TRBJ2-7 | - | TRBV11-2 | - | TGTGCCAGCAGCCCCGGAGTACCCTCCTACGAGCAGTACTTC | CASSPGVPSYEQYF
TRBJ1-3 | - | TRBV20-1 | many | TGCAGTGCTAGAGATCTGGCTTACTCTGGAAACACCATATATTTT | CSARDLAYSGNTIYF
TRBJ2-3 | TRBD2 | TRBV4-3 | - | TGCGCCAGCAGCCAAGCGGTGGCTAGCGGGAGTCACGATACGCAGTATTTT | CASSQAVASGSHDTQYF
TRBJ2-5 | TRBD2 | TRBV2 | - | TGTGCCAGCAGTACGGGGTTAGCGGGGGGCGAAGAGACCCAGTACTTC | CASSTGLAGGEETQYF
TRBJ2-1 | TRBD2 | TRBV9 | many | TGTGCCAGCGCTGTAGCGGGAGGGGGGCCTTACAATGAGCAGTTCTTC | CASAVAGGGPYNEQFF
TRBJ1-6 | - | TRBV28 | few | TGTGCCAGCACCCTACACCTGGATAATTCACCCCTCCACTTT | CASTLHLDNSPLHF
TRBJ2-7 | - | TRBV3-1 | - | TGTGCCAGCAGCCTCCGCTCCCCAGCCTCGGGCTACGAGCAGTACTTC | CASSLRSPASGYEQYF
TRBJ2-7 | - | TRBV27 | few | TGTGCCAGCAGACCAGAGGTCGCTAGCTACGAGCAGTACTTC | CASRPEVASYEQYF
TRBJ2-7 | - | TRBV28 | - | TGTGCCAGCAGTAGCAGTAGCTCCTACGAGCAGTACTTC | CASSSSSSYEQYF
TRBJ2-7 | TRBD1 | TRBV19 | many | TGTGCCAGTGAGCCCGGGACAGGGTCCCAGGAGCAGTACTTC | CASEPGTGSQEQYF
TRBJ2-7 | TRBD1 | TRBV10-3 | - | TGTGCCATCAGTGTCAGGGGGAAGGACGAGCAGTACTTC | CAISVRGKDEQYF
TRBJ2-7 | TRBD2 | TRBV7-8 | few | TGTGCCAGCTCCCGGGGACTAGCGGACTACGAGCAGTACTTC | CASSRGLADYEQYF
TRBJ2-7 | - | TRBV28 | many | TGTGCCAGCAGTTTCCTAGGAGCCTACGAGCAGTACTTC | CASSFLGAYEQYF